The entry that follows covers one T cell receptor beta chain sequence. TCRdb's table, derived via immunoSEQ multiplex PCR, lists solely in-frame clones and lacks some. The sample lists nearly 80,000 clones; roughly 96% were seen once. The data stem from a study of technical replicates of blood from a handful of donors. The CDR3 sequence is 14 residues long. Germline CDR1 MNHEY, CDR2 SVGAGI. V trimming: 8 bases; J trimming: 5 bases; junction bases outside the gene matches: 6. The sequence came from a human donor in good health. V and J are TRBV6-5 and TRBJ2-2; TRBD1 matches 9 bases. Sequences were obtained from T cells isolated from PBMCs. The CDR3 DNA sequence: TGTGCCAGCCACGGGACAGGGAGTACCGGGGAGCTGTTTTTT. Protein: CASHGTGSTGELFF.